This paragraph covers one T cell receptor (beta chain) sequence. RNA was extracted from bulk tissue without any cell sorting. CDR1 MNHEY and CDR2 SVGEGT come from the germline V gene. Trimming removed 9 bases at V and 4 bases at J, with 24 bases between. CDR3 length equals 16 residues. Three rounds of nested PCR, following a modified ARM-PCR protocol, produced the TCRbeta library. TCRdb processed the multiplex PCR reads anew with MiXCR; each CDR3 protein has one entry. There are 220,000 or so distinct CDR3 sequences in the sample; roughly 70% occur only once, and 20% to 25% lies in the top ten. This sample stems from a study of tumor and adjacent non-tumor tissue in lung cancer.

Sequenced sample: lung tumor tissue. This clonotype originated in a man aged 55-75 years with non-small cell lung cancer. The chain links TRBV6-2 or TRBV6-3 to TRBJ1-2; D is uncertain. CDR3 coding DNA: TGTGCCAGTAGTAATCTCGTCAGGTGGCGCGCCTATGGCTACACCTTC. Translated, it gives CASSNLVRWRAYGYTF.